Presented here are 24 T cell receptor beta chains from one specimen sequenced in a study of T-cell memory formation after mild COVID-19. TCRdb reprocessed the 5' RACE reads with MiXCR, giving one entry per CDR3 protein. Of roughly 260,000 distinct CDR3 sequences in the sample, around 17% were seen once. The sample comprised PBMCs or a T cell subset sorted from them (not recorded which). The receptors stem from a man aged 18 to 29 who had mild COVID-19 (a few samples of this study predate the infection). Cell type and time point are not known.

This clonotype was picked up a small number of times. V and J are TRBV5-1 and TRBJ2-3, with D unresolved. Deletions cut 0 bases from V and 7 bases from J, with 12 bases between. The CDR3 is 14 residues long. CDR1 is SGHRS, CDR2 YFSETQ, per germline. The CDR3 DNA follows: TGCGCCAGCAGCTTGGGGGCCACACAGTATACGCAGTATTTT. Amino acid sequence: CASSLGATQYTQYF. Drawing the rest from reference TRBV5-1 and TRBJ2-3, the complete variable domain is KAGVTQTPRYLIKTRGQQVTLSCSPISGHRSVSWYQQTPGQGLQFLFEYFSETQRNKGNFPGRFSGRQFSNSRSEMNVSTLELGDSALYLCASSLGATQYTQYFGPGTRLTVL.

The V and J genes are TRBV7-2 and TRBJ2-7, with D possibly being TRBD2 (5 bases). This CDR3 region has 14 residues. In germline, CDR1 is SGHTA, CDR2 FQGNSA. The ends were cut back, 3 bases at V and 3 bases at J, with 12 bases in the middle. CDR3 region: CASSFSGGVYEQYV. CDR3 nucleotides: TGTGCCAGCAGCTTCAGTGGAGGCGTCTACGAGCAGTACGTC.

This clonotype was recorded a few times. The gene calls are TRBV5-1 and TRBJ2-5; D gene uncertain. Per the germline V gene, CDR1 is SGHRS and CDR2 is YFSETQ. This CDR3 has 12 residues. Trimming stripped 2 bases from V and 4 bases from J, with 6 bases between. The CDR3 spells CASSFTPETQYF. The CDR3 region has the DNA TGCGCCAGCAGCTTTACCCCAGAGACCCAGTACTTC.

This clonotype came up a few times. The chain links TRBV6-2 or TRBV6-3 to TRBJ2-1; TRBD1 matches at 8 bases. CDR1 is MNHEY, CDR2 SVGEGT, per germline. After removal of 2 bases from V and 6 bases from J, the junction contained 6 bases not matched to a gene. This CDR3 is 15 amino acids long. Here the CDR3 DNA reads TGTGCCAGCAGTTACCCCCAGACAGGGGCCAATGAGCAGTTCTTC. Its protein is CASSYPQTGANEQFF.

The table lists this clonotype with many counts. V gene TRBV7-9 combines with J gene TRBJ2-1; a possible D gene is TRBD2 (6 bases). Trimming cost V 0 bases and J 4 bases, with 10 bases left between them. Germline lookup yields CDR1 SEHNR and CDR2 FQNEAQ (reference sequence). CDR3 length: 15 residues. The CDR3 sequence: CASSLAGRGYNEQFF. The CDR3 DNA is TGTGCCAGCAGCTTAGCAGGGCGGGGATACAATGAGCAGTTCTTC.

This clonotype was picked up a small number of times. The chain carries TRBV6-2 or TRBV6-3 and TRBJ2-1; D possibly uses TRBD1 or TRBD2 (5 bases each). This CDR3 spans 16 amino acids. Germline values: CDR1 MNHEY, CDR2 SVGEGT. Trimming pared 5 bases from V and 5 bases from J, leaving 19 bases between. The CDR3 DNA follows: TGTGCCAGCAGTACGATGACAGTTCCGGAGGACAATGAGCAGTTCTTC. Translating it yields CASSTMTVPEDNEQFF.

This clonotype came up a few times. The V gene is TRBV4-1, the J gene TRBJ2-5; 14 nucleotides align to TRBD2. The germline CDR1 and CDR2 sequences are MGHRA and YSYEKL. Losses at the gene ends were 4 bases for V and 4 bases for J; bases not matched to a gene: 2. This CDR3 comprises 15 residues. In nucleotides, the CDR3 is TGCGCCAGCAGCCGCGGACTAGCGGGGGGAGAGACCCAGTACTTC. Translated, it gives CASSRGLAGGETQYF.

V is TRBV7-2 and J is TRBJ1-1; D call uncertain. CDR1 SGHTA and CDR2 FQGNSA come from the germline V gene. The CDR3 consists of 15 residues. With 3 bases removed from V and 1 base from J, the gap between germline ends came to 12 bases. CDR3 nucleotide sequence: TGTGCCAGCAGCTTCCAAGGTGGCGCGAACACTGAAGCTTTCTTT. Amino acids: CASSFQGGANTEAFF. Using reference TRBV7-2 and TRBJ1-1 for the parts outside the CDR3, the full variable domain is GAGVSQSPSNKVTEKGKDVELRCDPISGHTALYWYRQSLGQGLEFLIYFQGNSAPDKSGLPSDRFSAERTGGSVSTLTIQRTQQEDSAVYLCASSFQGGANTEAFFGQGTRLTVV.

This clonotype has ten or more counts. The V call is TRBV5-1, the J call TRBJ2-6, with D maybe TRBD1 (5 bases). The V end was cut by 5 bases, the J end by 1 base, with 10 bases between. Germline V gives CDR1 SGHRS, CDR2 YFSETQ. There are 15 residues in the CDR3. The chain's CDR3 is CASSLQVSGANVLTF. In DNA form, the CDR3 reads TGCGCCAGCAGTTTACAGGTTTCTGGGGCCAACGTCCTGACTTTC.

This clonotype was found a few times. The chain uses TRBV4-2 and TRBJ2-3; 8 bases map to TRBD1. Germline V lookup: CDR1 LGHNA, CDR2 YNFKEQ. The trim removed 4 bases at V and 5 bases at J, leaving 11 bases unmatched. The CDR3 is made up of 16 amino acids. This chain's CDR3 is CASSPPRQGAGDTQYF. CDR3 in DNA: TGTGCCAGCAGCCCGCCCCGTCAGGGGGCGGGAGATACGCAGTATTTT.

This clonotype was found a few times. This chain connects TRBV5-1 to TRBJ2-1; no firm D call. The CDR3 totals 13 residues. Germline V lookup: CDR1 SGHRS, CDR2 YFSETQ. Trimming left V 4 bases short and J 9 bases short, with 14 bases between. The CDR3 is CASSGVDLGEQFF. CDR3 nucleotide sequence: TGCGCCAGCAGCGGGGTGGATTTGGGTGAGCAGTTCTTC.

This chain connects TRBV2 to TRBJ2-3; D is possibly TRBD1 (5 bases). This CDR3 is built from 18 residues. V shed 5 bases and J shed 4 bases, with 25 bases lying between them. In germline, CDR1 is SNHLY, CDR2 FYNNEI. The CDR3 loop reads CASSQNELRTPSADTQYF. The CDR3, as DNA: TGTGCCAGCAGTCAGAACGAGCTTCGGACACCTTCCGCAGATACGCAGTATTTT.

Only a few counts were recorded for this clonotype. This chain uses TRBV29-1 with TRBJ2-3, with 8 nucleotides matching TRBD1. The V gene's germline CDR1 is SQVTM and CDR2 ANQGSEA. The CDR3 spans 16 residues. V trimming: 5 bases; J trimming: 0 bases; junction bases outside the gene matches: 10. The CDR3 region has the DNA TGCAGCGTTATCAGGGGGCAGACTTCTAGCACAGATACGCAGTATTTT. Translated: CSVIRGQTSSTDTQYF.

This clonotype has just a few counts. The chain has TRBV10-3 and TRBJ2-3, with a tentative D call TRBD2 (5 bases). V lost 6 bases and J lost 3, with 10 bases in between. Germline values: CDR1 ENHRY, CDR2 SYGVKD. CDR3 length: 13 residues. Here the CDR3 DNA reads TGTGCCATCAGGCTAGCCCTGACAGATACGCAGTATTTT. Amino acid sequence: CAIRLALTDTQYF.

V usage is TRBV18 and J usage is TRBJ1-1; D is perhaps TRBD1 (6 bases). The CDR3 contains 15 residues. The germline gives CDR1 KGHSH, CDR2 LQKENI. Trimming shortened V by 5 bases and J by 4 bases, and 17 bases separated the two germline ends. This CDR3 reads CASSAHRRGGTEAFF. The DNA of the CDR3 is TGTGCCAGCTCAGCACACCGAAGGGGGGGCACTGAAGCTTTCTTT.

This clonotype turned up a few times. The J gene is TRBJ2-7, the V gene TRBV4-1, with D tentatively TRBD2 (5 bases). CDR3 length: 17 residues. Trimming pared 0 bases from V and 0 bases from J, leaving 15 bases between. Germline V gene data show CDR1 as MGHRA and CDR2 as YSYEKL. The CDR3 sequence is CASSQDPYGTSSYEQYV. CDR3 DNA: TGCGCCAGCAGCCAAGACCCCTACGGAACTAGCTCCTACGAGCAGTACGTC.

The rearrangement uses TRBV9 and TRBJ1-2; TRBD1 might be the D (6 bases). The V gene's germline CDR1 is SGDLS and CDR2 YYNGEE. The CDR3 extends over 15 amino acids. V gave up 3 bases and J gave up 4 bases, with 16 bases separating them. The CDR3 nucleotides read TGTGCCAGCAGCGCCGGGGGCAGGGTCAGCTATGGCTACACCTTC. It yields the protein CASSAGGRVSYGYTF.

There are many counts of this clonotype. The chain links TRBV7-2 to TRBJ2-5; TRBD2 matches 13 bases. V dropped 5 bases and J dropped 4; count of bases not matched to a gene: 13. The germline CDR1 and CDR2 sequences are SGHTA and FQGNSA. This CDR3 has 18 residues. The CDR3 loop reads CASSLGLTSGGAGETQYF. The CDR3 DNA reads TGTGCCAGCAGCCTAGGGCTTACTAGCGGGGGGGCTGGAGAGACCCAGTACTTC.

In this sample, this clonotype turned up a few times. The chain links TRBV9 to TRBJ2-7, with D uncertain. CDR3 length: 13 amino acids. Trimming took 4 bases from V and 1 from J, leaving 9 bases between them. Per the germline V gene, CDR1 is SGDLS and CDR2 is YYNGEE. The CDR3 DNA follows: TGTGCCAGCAGCCCCGGAACATCCTACGAGCAGTACTTC. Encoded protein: CASSPGTSYEQYF.

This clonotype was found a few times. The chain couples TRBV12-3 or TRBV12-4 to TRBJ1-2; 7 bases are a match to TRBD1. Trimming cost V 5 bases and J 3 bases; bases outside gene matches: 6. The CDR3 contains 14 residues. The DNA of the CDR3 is TGTGCCAGCAGTGATAACAGGGGTTACTATGGCTACACCTTC. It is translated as CASSDNRGYYGYTF.

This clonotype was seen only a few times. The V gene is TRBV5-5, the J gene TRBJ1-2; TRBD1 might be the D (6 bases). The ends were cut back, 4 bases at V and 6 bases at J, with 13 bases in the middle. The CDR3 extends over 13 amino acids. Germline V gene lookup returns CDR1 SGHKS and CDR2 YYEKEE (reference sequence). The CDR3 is CASSPLEGDGYTF. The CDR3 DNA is TGTGCCAGCAGCCCCCTTGAGGGGGATGGCTACACCTTC.

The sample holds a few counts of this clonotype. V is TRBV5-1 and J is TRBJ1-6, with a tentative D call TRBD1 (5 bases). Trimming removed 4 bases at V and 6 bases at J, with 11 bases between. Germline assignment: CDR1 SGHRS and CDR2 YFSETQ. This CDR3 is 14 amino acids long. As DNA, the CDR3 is TGCGCCAGCAGCGCCGGGGGAGGTAATTCACCCCTCCACTTT. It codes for CASSAGGGNSPLHF.

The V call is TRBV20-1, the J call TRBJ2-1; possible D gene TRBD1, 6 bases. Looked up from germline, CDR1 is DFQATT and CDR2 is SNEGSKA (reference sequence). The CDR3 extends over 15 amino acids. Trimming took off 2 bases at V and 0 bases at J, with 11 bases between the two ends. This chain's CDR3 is CSARRDTNSYNEQFF. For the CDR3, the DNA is TGCAGTGCTAGAAGGGACACGAACTCCTACAATGAGCAGTTCTTC.

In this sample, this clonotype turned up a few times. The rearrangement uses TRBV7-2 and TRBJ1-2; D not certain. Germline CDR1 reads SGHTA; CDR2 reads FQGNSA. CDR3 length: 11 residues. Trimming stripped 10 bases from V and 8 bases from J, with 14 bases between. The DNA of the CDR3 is TGTGCCACCCCCGAAGATTCGGGCTACACCTTC. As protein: CATPEDSGYTF.